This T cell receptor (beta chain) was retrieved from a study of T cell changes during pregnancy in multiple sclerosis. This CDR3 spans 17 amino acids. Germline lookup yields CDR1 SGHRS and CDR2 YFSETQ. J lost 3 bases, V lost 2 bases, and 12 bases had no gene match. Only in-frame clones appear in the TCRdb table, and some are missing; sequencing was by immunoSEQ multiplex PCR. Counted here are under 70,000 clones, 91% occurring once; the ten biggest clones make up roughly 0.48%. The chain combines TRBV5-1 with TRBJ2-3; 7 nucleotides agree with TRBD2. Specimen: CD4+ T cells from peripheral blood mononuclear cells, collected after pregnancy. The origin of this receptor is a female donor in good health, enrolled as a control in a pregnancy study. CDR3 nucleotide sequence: TGCGCCAGCAGCTTAGTATCCAGCGGGGACGGAACAGATACGCAGTATTTT. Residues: CASSLVSSGDGTDTQYF.